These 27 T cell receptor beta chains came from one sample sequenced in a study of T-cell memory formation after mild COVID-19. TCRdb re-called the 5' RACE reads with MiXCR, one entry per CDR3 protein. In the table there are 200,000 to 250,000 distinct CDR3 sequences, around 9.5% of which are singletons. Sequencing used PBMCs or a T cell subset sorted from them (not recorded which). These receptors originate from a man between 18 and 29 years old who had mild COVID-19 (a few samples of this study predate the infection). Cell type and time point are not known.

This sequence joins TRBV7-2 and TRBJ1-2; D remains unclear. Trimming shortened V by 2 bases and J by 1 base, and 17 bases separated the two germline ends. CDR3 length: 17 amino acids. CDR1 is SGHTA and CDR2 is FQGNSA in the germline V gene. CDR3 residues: CASSLFGRSTGNYGYTF. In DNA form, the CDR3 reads TGTGCCAGCAGCTTATTTGGGCGTTCGACGGGTAACTATGGCTACACCTTC.

This CDR3 reads CASSQVRDTGELFF. The CDR3 region has the DNA TGTGCCAGCAGCCAAGTAAGGGACACCGGGGAGCTGTTTTTT. The gene calls are TRBV14 and TRBJ2-2; the D is unclear. This CDR3 region has 14 residues. V lost 1 base and J 3 bases, leaving 6 bases between the germline ends. CDR1 is SGHDN, CDR2 FVKESK, per germline. The variable domain in full, with the rest retrieved from reference TRBV14 and TRBJ2-2, is EAGVTQFPSHSVIEKGQTVTLRCDPISGHDNLYWYRRVMGKEIKFLLHFVKESKQDESGMPNNRFLAERTGGTYSTLKVQPAELEDSGVYFCASSQVRDTGELFFGEGSRLTVL.

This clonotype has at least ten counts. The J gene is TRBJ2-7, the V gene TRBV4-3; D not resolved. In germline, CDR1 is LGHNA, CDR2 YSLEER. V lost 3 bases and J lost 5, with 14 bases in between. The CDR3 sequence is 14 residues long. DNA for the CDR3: TGCGCCAGCAGCCAGTCAGGAATGTATCACGAGCAGTACGTC. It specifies CASSQSGMYHEQYV.

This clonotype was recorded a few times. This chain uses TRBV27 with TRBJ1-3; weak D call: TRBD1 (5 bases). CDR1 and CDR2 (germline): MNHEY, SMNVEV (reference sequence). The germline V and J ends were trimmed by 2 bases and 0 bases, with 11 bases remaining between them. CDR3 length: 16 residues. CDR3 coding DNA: TGTGCCAGCAGTTTAGGTGGACATGCCTCTGGAAACACCATATATTTT. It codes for CASSLGGHASGNTIYF.

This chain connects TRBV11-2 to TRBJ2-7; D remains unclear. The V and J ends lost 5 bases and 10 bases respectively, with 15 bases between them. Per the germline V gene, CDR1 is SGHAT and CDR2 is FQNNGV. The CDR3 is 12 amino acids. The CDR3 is CASSPAPGLQYF. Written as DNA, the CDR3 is TGTGCCAGCAGCCCCGCCCCCGGCCTCCAGTACTTC.

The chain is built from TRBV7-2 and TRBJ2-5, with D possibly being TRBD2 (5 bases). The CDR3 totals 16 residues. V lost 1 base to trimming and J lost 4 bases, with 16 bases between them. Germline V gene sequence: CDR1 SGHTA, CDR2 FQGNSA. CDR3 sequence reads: CASSLVGRRLAETQYF. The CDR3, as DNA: TGTGCCAGCAGCTTAGTCGGCCGGCGGCTAGCAGAGACCCAGTACTTC.

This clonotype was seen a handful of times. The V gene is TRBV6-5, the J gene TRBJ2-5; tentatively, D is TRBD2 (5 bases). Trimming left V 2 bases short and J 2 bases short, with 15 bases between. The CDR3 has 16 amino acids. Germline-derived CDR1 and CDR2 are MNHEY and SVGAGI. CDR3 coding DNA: TGTGCCAGCAGTTACCATCGAAGAACGGGACAAGAGACCCAGTACTTC. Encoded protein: CASSYHRRTGQETQYF.

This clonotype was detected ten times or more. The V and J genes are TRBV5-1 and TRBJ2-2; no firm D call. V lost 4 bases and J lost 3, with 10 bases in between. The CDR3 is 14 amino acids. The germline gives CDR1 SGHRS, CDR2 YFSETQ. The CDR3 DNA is TGCGCCAGCAGCCTAAGAACAGACACCGGGGAGCTGTTTTTT. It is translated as CASSLRTDTGELFF.

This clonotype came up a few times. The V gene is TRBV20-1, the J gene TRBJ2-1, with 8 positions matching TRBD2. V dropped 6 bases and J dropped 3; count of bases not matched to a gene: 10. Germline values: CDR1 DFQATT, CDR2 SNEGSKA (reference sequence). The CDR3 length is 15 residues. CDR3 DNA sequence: TGCAGTGCCGAGCCCCAGCGGGGGTACTACAATGAGCAGTTCTTC. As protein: CSAEPQRGYYNEQFF.

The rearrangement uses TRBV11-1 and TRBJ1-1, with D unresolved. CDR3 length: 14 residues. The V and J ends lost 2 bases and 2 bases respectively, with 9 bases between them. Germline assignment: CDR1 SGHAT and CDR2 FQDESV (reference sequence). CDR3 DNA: TGTGCCAGCAGCTTATTTATCGATAACACTGAAGCTTTCTTT. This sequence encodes CASSLFIDNTEAFF.

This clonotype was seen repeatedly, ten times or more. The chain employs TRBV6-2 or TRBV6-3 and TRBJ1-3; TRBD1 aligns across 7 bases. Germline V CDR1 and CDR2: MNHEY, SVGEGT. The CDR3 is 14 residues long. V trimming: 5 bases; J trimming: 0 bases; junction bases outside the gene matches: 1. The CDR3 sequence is CASSRTGSGNTIYF. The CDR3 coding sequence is TGTGCCAGCAGTCGGACAGGCTCTGGAAACACCATATATTTT.

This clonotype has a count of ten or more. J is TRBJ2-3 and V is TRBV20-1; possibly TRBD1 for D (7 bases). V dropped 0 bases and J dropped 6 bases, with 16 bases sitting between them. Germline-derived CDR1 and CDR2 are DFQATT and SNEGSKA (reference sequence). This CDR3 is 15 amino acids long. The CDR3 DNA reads TGCAGTGCTAGAGATATCAGGGGGGCCAGGGATACGCAGTATTTT. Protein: CSARDIRGARDTQYF.

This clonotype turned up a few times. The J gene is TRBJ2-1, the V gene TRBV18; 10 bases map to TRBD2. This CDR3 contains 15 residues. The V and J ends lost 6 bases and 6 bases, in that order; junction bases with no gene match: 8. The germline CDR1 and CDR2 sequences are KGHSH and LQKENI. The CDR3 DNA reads TGTGCCAGCTCGCGAGCGGGGGGGCCTTTCAATGAGCAGTTCTTC. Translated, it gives CASSRAGGPFNEQFF.

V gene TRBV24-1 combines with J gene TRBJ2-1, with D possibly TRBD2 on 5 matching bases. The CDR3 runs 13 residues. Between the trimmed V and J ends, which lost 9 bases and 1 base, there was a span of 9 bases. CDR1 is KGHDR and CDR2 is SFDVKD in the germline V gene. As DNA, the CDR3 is TGTGCCACCGGTTCGGGATCCTACAATGAGCAGTTCTTC. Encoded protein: CATGSGSYNEQFF.

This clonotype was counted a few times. This CDR3 is CASSQAQGLAGGRQGDTQYF. The CDR3 DNA is TGTGCCAGCAGCCAAGCCCAAGGACTAGCGGGGGGGAGGCAAGGAGATACGCAGTATTTT. This chain joins TRBV4-2 and TRBJ2-3; 15 bases match TRBD2. Germline loops: CDR1 LGHNA, CDR2 YNFKEQ. V was pared by 1 base and J by 5 bases, with 13 bases of the junction left unmatched. The CDR3 has 20 amino acids.

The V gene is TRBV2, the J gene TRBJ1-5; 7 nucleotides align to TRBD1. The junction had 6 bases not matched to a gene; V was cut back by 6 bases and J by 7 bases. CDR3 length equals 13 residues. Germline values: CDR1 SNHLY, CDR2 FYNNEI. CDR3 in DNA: TGTGCCAGCAGGGGGGACAGAGGCCAGCCCCAGCATTTT. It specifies CASRGDRGQPQHF.

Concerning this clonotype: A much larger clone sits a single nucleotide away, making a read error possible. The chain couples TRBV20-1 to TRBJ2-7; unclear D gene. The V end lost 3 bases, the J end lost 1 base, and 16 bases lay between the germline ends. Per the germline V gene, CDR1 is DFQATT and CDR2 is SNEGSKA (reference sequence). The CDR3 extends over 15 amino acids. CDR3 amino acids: CSASDPKVGSYEQYV. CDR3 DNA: TGCAGTGCTAGCGATCCTAAGGTAGGGTCCTACGAGCAGTACGTC.

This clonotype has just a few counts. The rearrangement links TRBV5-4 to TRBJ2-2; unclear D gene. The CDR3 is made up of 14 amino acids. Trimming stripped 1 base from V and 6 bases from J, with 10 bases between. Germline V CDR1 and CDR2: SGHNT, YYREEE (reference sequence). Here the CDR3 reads CASSLLAGSGELFF. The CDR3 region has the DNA TGTGCCAGCAGCTTGCTGGCCGGGTCCGGGGAGCTGTTTTTT. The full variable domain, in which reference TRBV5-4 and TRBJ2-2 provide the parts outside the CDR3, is ETGVTQSPTHLIKTRGQQVTLRCSSQSGHNTVSWYQQALGQGPQFIFQYYREEENGRGNFPPRFSGLQFPNYSSELNVNALELDDSALYLCASSLLAGSGELFFGEGSRLTVL.

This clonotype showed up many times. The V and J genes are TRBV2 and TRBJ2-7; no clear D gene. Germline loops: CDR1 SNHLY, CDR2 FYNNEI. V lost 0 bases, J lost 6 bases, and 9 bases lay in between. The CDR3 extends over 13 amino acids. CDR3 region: CASSEAKGAEQYV. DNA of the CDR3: TGTGCCAGCAGTGAAGCAAAGGGTGCCGAGCAGTACGTC.

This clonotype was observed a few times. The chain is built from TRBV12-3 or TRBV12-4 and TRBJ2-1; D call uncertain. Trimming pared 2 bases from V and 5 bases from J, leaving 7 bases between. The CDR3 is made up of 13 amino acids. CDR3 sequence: CASSLTTHNEQFF. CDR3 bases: TGTGCCAGCAGTTTAACCACACACAATGAGCAGTTCTTC.

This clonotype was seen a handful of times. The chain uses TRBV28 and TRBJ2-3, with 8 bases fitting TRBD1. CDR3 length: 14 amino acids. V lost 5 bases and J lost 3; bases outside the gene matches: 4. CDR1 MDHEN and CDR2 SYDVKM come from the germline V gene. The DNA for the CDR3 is TGTGCCAGCAGTATCCAGGGGGCGACAGATACGCAGTATTTT. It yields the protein CASSIQGATDTQYF.

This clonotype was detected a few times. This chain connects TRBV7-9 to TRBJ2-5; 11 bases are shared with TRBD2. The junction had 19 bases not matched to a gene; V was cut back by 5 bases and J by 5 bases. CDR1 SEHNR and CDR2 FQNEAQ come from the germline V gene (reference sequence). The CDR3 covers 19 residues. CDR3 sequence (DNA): TGTGCCAGCAGCCCTAATAGCGGGGGGGATTCGCAGAGTGAGGAGACCCAGTACTTC. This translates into CASSPNSGGDSQSEETQYF. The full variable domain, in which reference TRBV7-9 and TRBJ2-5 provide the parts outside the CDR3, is DTGVSQNPRHKITKRGQNVTFRCDPISEHNRLYWYRQTLGQGPEFLTYFQNEAQLEKSRLLSDRFSAERPKGSFSTLEIQRTEQGDSAMYLCASSPNSGGDSQSEETQYFGPGTRLLVL.

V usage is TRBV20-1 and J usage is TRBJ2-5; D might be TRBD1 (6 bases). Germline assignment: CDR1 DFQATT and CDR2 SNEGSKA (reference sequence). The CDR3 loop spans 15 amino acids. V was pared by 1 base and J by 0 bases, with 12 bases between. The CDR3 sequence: CSARAVGHNQETQYF. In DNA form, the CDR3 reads TGCAGTGCTAGAGCTGTGGGACACAACCAAGAGACCCAGTACTTC.

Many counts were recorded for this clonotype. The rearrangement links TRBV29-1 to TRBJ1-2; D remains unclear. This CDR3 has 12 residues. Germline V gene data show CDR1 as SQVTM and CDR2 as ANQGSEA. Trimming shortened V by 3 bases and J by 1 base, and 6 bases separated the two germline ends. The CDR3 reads CSVDGLNYGYTF. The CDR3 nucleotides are TGCAGCGTTGACGGGCTTAACTATGGCTACACCTTC. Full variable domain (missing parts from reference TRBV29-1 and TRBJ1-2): SAVISQKPSRDICQRGTSLTIQCQVDSQVTMMFWYRQQPGQSLTLIATANQGSEATYESGFVIDKFPISRPNLTFSTLTVSNMSPEDSSIYLCSVDGLNYGYTFGSGTRLTVV.

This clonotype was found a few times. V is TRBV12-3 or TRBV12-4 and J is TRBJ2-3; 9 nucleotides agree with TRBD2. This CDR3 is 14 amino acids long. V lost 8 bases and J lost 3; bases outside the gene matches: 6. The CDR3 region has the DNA TGTGCCAGCGGGACCAGCGGGGGGACAGATACGCAGTATTTT. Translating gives CASGTSGGTDTQYF.

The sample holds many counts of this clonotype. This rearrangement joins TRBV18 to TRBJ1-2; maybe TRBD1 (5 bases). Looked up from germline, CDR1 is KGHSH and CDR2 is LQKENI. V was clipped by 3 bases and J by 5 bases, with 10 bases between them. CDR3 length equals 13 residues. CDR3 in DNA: TGTGCCAGCTCACCGGACAAAGATTATGGCTACACCTTC. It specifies CASSPDKDYGYTF.

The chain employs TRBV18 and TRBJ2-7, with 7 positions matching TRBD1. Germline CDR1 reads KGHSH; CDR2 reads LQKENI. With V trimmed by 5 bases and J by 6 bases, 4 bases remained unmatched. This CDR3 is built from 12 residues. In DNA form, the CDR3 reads TGTGCCAGCTCATCCGACAGGGTCGAGCAGTACTTC. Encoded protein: CASSSDRVEQYF.